The 31 T cell receptor beta chains presented below share a single source sample, sequenced in a study of T cells in narcolepsy. The assay was immunoSEQ multiplex PCR, and TCRdb's table has in-frame clones only and misses some. The table records over 25,000 clones, 78% of them present only once. The sequencing sample was made of CD45RA- memory CD4+ T cells from PBMCs. All receptors derive from a human donor with narcolepsy.

This chain joins TRBV18 and TRBJ1-2, with 11 bases lining up with TRBD1. Germline CDR1 KGHSH, CDR2 LQKENI. This CDR3 contains 17 residues. V trimming: 4 bases; J trimming: 0 bases; junction bases outside the gene matches: 7. CDR3 residues: CASSLGQGAPANYGYTF. The CDR3 region has the DNA TGTGCCAGCTCACTCGGACAGGGGGCGCCGGCTAACTATGGCTACACCTTC.

This clone appeared a few times. The chain links TRBV6-5 to TRBJ1-3; TRBD1 is a possible D gene (6 bases). Trimming cost V 6 bases and J 4 bases, with 16 bases left between them. CDR1 and CDR2 (germline): MNHEY, SVGAGI. CDR3 length: 15 residues. CDR3 in amino acids: CASRDPGGAGNTIYF. The CDR3 DNA reads as TGTGCCAGCAGGGACCCCGGGGGCGCGGGAAACACCATATATTTT.

This rearrangement joins TRBV5-6 to TRBJ2-3, with D possibly matching TRBD1 (5 bases). The CDR3 runs to 15 residues. The germline V gene encodes CDR1 SGHDT and CDR2 YYEEEE. Trimming stripped 4 bases from V and 6 bases from J, with 18 bases between. CDR3 region: CASSPLGSGYDTQYF. CDR3 bases: TGTGCCAGCAGCCCCTTGGGGTCAGGGTACGATACGCAGTATTTT.

V usage is TRBV11-2 and J usage is TRBJ2-3, with D perhaps TRBD2 (6 bases). Germline V gene sequence: CDR1 SGHAT, CDR2 FQNNGV. The CDR3 totals 14 residues. Trimming took 4 bases from V and 8 from J, leaving 16 bases between them. The CDR3 nucleotides are TGTGCCAGCAGCTCGAAAACCTTCGGGGGTACGCAGTATTTT. It yields the protein CASSSKTFGGTQYF.

This rearrangement joins TRBV11-3 to TRBJ1-1; TRBD1 is a possible D gene (6 bases). The CDR3 totals 15 residues. V was cut by 1 base and J by 2 bases, with 11 bases left in between. Germline CDR1 reads SGHNT; CDR2 reads YENEEA. In DNA, the CDR3 is TGTGCCAGCAGCTTAGGGGGGACACTTAACACTGAAGCTTTCTTT. Amino acid sequence: CASSLGGTLNTEAFF.

The chain employs TRBV5-1 and TRBJ2-5, with D maybe TRBD1 (5 bases). This CDR3 comprises 14 residues. The V end was cut by 0 bases, the J end by 5 bases, with 11 bases between. Germline lookup yields CDR1 SGHRS and CDR2 YFSETQ. In nucleotides, the CDR3 is TGCGCCAGCAGCTTGGTGGCAGGGTTGGAGACCCAGTACTTC. Translated: CASSLVAGLETQYF.

This chain uses TRBV30 with TRBJ1-3; D uncertain. V dropped 4 bases and J dropped 2 bases, with 9 bases sitting between them. Germline V CDR1 and CDR2: GTSNPN, SVGIG (reference sequence). The length of the CDR3 is 13 residues. This chain's CDR3 is CAWTGGPGNTIYF. The CDR3 nucleotides are TGTGCCTGGACGGGAGGCCCTGGAAACACCATATATTTT.

The chain links TRBV2 to TRBJ1-1; 9 nucleotides match TRBD1. Germline loops: CDR1 SNHLY, CDR2 FYNNEI. The CDR3 is 14 amino acids. The V gene end was trimmed by 6 bases and the J gene end by 5 bases; junction bases not matched to a gene: 7. In nucleotides, the CDR3 is TGTGCCAGCAGCGAACAGGGGGCTGGGACTGAAGCTTTCTTT. Translation: CASSEQGAGTEAFF.

V is TRBV10-2 and J is TRBJ2-2, with 8 nucleotides matching TRBD1. Trimming took 3 bases from V and 3 from J; bases not matched to a gene: 0. The CDR3 is made up of 14 amino acids. Germline values: CDR1 WSHSY, CDR2 SAAADI. This chain's CDR3 is CASSEQGDTGELFF. CDR3 DNA: TGCGCCAGCAGTGAACAGGGGGACACCGGGGAGCTGTTTTTT.

The chain joins TRBV5-4 to TRBJ2-3, with 8 bases aligning to TRBD1. The V gene's germline CDR1 is SGHNT and CDR2 YYREEE (reference sequence). This CDR3 has 16 amino acids. V dropped 1 base and J dropped 0; count of bases not matched to a gene: 4. The CDR3 reads CASSLFRTGSTDTQYF. The CDR3 nucleotides are TGTGCCAGCAGCTTGTTTCGGACAGGGAGCACAGATACGCAGTATTTT. The full variable domain, its missing parts supplied by reference TRBV5-4 and TRBJ2-3, is ETGVTQSPTHLIKTRGQQVTLRCSSQSGHNTVSWYQQALGQGPQFIFQYYREEENGRGNFPPRFSGLQFPNYSSELNVNALELDDSALYLCASSLFRTGSTDTQYFGPGTRLTVL.

Of note for this clone: The identical CDR3 is also encoded by other nucleotide sequences in the sample. The chain employs TRBV11-3 and TRBJ2-5; maybe TRBD2 (5 bases). With 1 base removed from V and 0 bases from J, the gap between germline ends came to 9 bases. The CDR3 contains 15 residues. Germline V gives CDR1 SGHNT, CDR2 YENEEA. The CDR3 DNA reads TGTGCCAGCAGCTTAGGAGCGGAGTACCAAGAGACCCAGTACTTC. Protein: CASSLGAEYQETQYF. Full variable domain (outside the CDR3, taken from reference TRBV11-3 and TRBJ2-5): EAGVVQSPRYKIIEKKQPVAFWCNPISGHNTLYWYLQNLGQGPELLIRYENEEAVDDSQLPKDRFSAERLKGVDSTLKIQPAELGDSAVYLCASSLGAEYQETQYFGPGTRLLVL.

This clone has just a few counts. The chain uses TRBV7-9 and TRBJ1-1; D possibly corresponds to TRBD1 (5 bases). The V gene's germline CDR1 is SEHNR and CDR2 FQNEAQ (reference sequence). The length of the CDR3 is 16 residues. With 2 bases removed from V and 4 bases from J, the gap between germline ends came to 17 bases. CDR3 sequence reads: CASSLHSGGKGTEAFF. CDR3 sequence (DNA): TGTGCCAGCAGCTTACATTCCGGGGGGAAAGGCACTGAAGCTTTCTTT.

This clone was seen just once. The gene calls are TRBV5-4 and TRBJ1-4, with a weak D call TRBD1 (6 bases). CDR1 and CDR2 (germline): SGHNT, YYREEE (reference sequence). The CDR3 consists of 14 residues. The V gene lost 4 bases and the J gene lost 8 bases, with 15 bases spanning the gap. The CDR3 region has the DNA TGTGCCAGCAGCCTACAGGGAGTACGAGAAAAACTGTTTTTT. Its translation is CASSLQGVREKLFF.

The chain joins TRBV5-1 to TRBJ2-3; 8 bases are a match to TRBD2. With 3 bases clipped from V and 4 bases from J, the junction kept 4 bases outside the gene matches. The CDR3 has 14 residues. Germline lookup yields CDR1 SGHRS and CDR2 YFSETQ. Here the CDR3 reads CASSWAGGPDTQYF. The CDR3 DNA follows: TGCGCCAGCAGCTGGGCGGGGGGCCCAGATACGCAGTATTTT.

J is TRBJ1-5 and V is TRBV6-5, with 7 bases identical to TRBD1. CDR1 is MNHEY, CDR2 SVGAGI, per germline. The CDR3 runs to 15 residues. V shed 4 bases, J shed 7 bases, and the junction held 10 bases outside the gene matches. Written as DNA, the CDR3 is TGTGCCAGCAGTTTCCGAATGGGGGACAGACAGCCCCAGCATTTT. Encoded protein: CASSFRMGDRQPQHF.

This clone was seen once. V usage is TRBV5-1 and J usage is TRBJ1-6; TRBD1 matches at 7 bases. The germline V gene encodes CDR1 SGHRS and CDR2 YFSETQ. V lost 1 base, J lost 3 bases, and 10 bases stayed unmatched. The CDR3 spans 18 residues. CDR3 in amino acids: CASSLTPGGLYYNSPLHF. The CDR3 coding sequence is TGCGCCAGCAGCTTGACCCCAGGGGGGCTATACTATAATTCACCCCTCCACTTT.

The rearrangement links TRBV5-1 to TRBJ2-2; 8 bases are a match to TRBD1. From germline, CDR1 is SGHRS and CDR2 YFSETQ. The CDR3 has 14 amino acids. Trimming took 2 bases from V and 4 from J; bases not matched to a gene: 1. For the CDR3, the DNA is TGCGCCAGCAGCTTCGACAGGGGCACCGGGGAGCTGTTTTTT. Encoded protein: CASSFDRGTGELFF. Together with reference TRBV5-1 and TRBJ2-2, the CDR3 gives the full variable domain: KAGVTQTPRYLIKTRGQQVTLSCSPISGHRSVSWYQQTPGQGLQFLFEYFSETQRNKGNFPGRFSGRQFSNSRSEMNVSTLELGDSALYLCASSFDRGTGELFFGEGSRLTVL.

This clone was counted a few times. The rearrangement links TRBV7-9 to TRBJ1-4; no definite D call. Trimming took off 6 bases at V and 3 bases at J, with 14 bases between the two ends. Germline CDR1 is SEHNR and CDR2 is FQNEAQ (reference sequence). The CDR3 extends over 15 amino acids. The CDR3 sequence is CASRPDLPPNEKLFF. The CDR3 region has the DNA TGTGCCAGCAGGCCTGACCTCCCACCTAATGAAAAACTGTTTTTT.

The sample holds a few counts of this clone. V usage is TRBV5-1 and J usage is TRBJ2-7, with 11 bases matching TRBD2. V lost 4 bases, J lost 0 bases, and 12 bases stayed unmatched. The CDR3 is made up of 18 amino acids. Per germline, CDR1 SGHRS and CDR2 YFSETQ. Here the CDR3 reads CASSAQVSGGAFSYEQYF. The CDR3 DNA is TGCGCCAGCAGCGCCCAGGTTAGCGGGGGGGCTTTCTCCTACGAGCAGTACTTC. The full variable domain, its missing parts supplied by reference TRBV5-1 and TRBJ2-7, is KAGVTQTPRYLIKTRGQQVTLSCSPISGHRSVSWYQQTPGQGLQFLFEYFSETQRNKGNFPGRFSGRQFSNSRSEMNVSTLELGDSALYLCASSAQVSGGAFSYEQYFGPGTRLTVT.

The rearrangement joins TRBV5-1 to TRBJ2-1; TRBD2 might be the D (7 bases). Germline CDR1 and CDR2: SGHRS and YFSETQ. V was pared by 4 bases and J by 3 bases, with 17 bases between. CDR3 length equals 16 residues. The CDR3 loop is CASSPDPGGLYNEQFF. The CDR3 DNA reads as TGCGCCAGCAGCCCCGACCCGGGGGGCCTCTACAATGAGCAGTTCTTC.

The V gene is TRBV7-9, the J gene TRBJ2-5; weak D call: TRBD2 (6 bases). The CDR3 contains 14 residues. With 6 bases removed from V and 4 bases from J, the gap between germline ends came to 15 bases. The germline CDR1 and CDR2 sequences are SEHNR and FQNEAQ (reference sequence). The CDR3, as DNA: TGTGCCAGCAGTCAATCGGGGGTTCGAGAGACCCAGTACTTC. This encodes CASSQSGVRETQYF.

This chain uses TRBV4-3 with TRBJ2-7; no reliable D call. The V end lost 0 bases, the J end lost 2 bases, and 8 bases lay between the germline ends. Germline CDR1 LGHNA, CDR2 YSLEER. The CDR3 runs 14 residues. The CDR3 region has the DNA TGCGCCAGCAGCCAAGACGACCGGACCTACGAGCAGTACTTC. It translates to CASSQDDRTYEQYF.

This chain joins TRBV7-9 and TRBJ1-1; D gene unclear. Trimming stripped 1 base from V and 1 base from J, with 4 bases between. The CDR3 extends over 13 amino acids. CDR1 is SEHNR and CDR2 is FQNEAQ in the germline V gene (reference sequence). The CDR3 loop reads CASSLGQNTEAFF. CDR3 coding DNA: TGTGCCAGCAGCTTAGGGCAGAACACTGAAGCTTTCTTT.

The chain combines TRBV2 with TRBJ1-2; possible D gene TRBD1, 5 bases. Germline CDR1 and CDR2: SNHLY and FYNNEI. CDR3 size: 15 residues. V was shortened by 1 base and J by 4 bases, with 13 bases between the two germline ends. CDR3 nucleotides: TGTGCCAGCAGTGAAGAGACGAGGGGACCCTATGGCTACACCTTC. Its translation is CASSEETRGPYGYTF.

V usage is TRBV5-4 and J usage is TRBJ1-2, with TRBD1 matching 8 bases. Trimming took 2 bases from V and 2 from J; bases not matched to a gene: 11. This CDR3 has 17 amino acids. CDR1 is SGHNT, CDR2 YYREEE, per germline (reference sequence). CDR3 protein: CASSFGSRQGKNYGYTF. CDR3 nucleotide sequence: TGTGCCAGCAGCTTTGGGAGTAGACAGGGGAAGAACTATGGCTACACCTTC.

The chain combines TRBV11-2 with TRBJ2-5; perhaps TRBD2 as D (5 bases). CDR3 size: 13 residues. V lost 7 bases and J lost 4, with 13 bases in between. The V gene's germline CDR1 is SGHAT and CDR2 FQNNGV. The DNA of the CDR3 is TGTGCCAGCAAGCGGATGAGAGGAGAGACCCAGTACTTC. It encodes CASKRMRGETQYF. Full variable domain (rest looked up from reference TRBV11-2 and TRBJ2-5): EAGVAQSPRYKIIEKRQSVAFWCNPISGHATLYWYQQILGQGPKLLIQFQNNGVVDDSQLPKDRFSAERLKGVDSTLKIQPAKLEDSAVYLCASKRMRGETQYFGPGTRLLVL.

This rearrangement joins TRBV14 to TRBJ2-6; possible D gene TRBD1, 5 bases. V was shortened by 2 bases and J by 1 base, with 9 bases between the two germline ends. The V gene's germline CDR1 is SGHDN and CDR2 FVKESK. The CDR3 has 16 residues. The chain's CDR3 is CASSQSRGSGANVLTF. CDR3 bases: TGTGCCAGCAGCCAATCAAGGGGATCTGGGGCCAACGTCCTGACTTTC.

The V call is TRBV6-5, the J call TRBJ1-5, with TRBD1 matching 8 bases. This CDR3 region has 14 residues. Germline CDR1 and CDR2: MNHEY and SVGAGI. V was clipped by 6 bases and J by 7 bases; unmatched bases: 8. The chain's CDR3 is CASSQDRVQQPQHF. CDR3 bases: TGTGCCAGCAGCCAGGACAGGGTTCAGCAGCCCCAGCATTTT.

The chain couples TRBV5-1 to TRBJ2-1; weak D call: TRBD1 (5 bases). In germline, CDR1 is SGHRS, CDR2 YFSETQ. The CDR3 is made up of 15 amino acids. Trimming left V 0 bases short and J 5 bases short, with 12 bases between. CDR3 amino acids: CASSLAGQGNNEQFF. DNA of the CDR3: TGCGCCAGCAGCTTGGCCGGGCAGGGAAACAATGAGCAGTTCTTC.

In this sample, this clone turned up a few times. This sequence joins TRBV7-2 and TRBJ2-5; TRBD2 aligns across 8 bases. The V gene's germline CDR1 is SGHTA and CDR2 FQGNSA. Trimming cost V 5 bases and J 5 bases; bases outside gene matches: 10. The CDR3 runs 15 residues. Here the CDR3 reads CASSRPGLGYETQYF. The CDR3 nucleotides are TGTGCCAGCAGCCGGCCGGGACTAGGGTACGAGACCCAGTACTTC.

CDR3 DNA: TGTGCCAGCAGTTTATCTGCAGGGCAGGGTCAGCCCCAGCATTTT. It encodes CASSLSAGQGQPQHF. The chain has TRBV27 and TRBJ1-5; tentatively, D is TRBD1 (5 bases). The CDR3 runs 15 residues. The V gene's germline CDR1 is MNHEY and CDR2 SMNVEV (reference sequence). Deletions cut 0 bases from V and 6 bases from J, with 12 bases between.